Each of the 14 T cell receptor beta chains below was sequenced from the same sample in a study of blood T cell repertoires in COVID-19. Here immunoSEQ multiplex PCR was the method, and the copy in TCRdb shows in-frame clones only, minus some. Among some 250,000 clones, 86% were seen once, and the ten largest hold around an eighth. Sequencing was carried out using peripheral blood. The source is a man older than 75 with acute or convalescent COVID-19.

The chain carries TRBV19 and TRBJ1-3; D is ambiguous. Trimming took off 7 bases at V and 4 bases at J, with 8 bases between the two ends. This CDR3 has 12 residues. Germline V CDR1 and CDR2: LNHDA, SQIVND (reference sequence). CDR3 bases: TGTGCCAGTACCACCGCGGGAAACACCATATATTTT. It specifies CASTTAGNTIYF.

CDR3: CASSPGQGSYEQYF. The CDR3, as DNA: TGCGCCAGCAGCCCGGGACAGGGATCCTACGAGCAGTACTTC. V usage is TRBV5-1 and J usage is TRBJ2-7; 9 bases are shared with TRBD1. Trimming cost V 4 bases and J 1 base; bases outside gene matches: 3. The germline V gene encodes CDR1 SGHRS and CDR2 YFSETQ. The CDR3 length is 14 residues.

The rearrangement links TRBV9 to TRBJ1-1; D may be TRBD1 (6 bases). Germline loops: CDR1 SGDLS, CDR2 YYNGEE. The V end was cut by 3 bases, the J end by 6 bases, with 12 bases between. The CDR3 length is 13 residues. The CDR3 region has the DNA TGTGCCAGCAGCGGAAGGGGGGGAGCTGAAGCTTTCTTT. Amino acids: CASSGRGGAEAFF.

This clone was counted a few times. The chain combines TRBV4-3 with TRBJ1-2; TRBD1 is a possible D gene (5 bases). Germline assignment: CDR1 LGHNA and CDR2 YSLEER. This CDR3 region has 15 residues. V was pared by 1 base and J by 3 bases, with 12 bases between. The chain's CDR3 is CASSQGEGFDYGYTF. The CDR3 DNA follows: TGCGCCAGCAGCCAAGGGGAGGGGTTCGACTATGGCTACACCTTC.

The genes are TRBV19 and TRBJ2-1, with 7 bases identical to TRBD1. The CDR3 has 16 amino acids. The ends lost 6 bases at V and 2 bases at J; junction bases unmatched: 10. Germline V gives CDR1 LNHDA, CDR2 SQIVND (reference sequence). As DNA, the CDR3 is TGTGCCAGTAGCATAAGGGCCGGACAGGCCTACAATGAGCAGTTCTTC. Protein product: CASSIRAGQAYNEQFF.

The chain couples TRBV14 to TRBJ1-1; 9 bases align to TRBD1. Per germline, CDR1 SGHDN and CDR2 FVKESK. V lost 5 bases, J lost 9 bases, and 13 bases stayed unmatched. This CDR3 comprises 15 residues. The DNA for the CDR3 is TGTGCCAGCAGCTCCTGGGACAGGGCCGGGCAGCAAGCTTTCTTT. As protein: CASSSWDRAGQQAFF.

CDR3 DNA: TGTGCCAGCAGCTCGGGGAGGGGCTCTTACTATGGCTACACCTTC. Encoded protein: CASSSGRGSYYGYTF. The gene calls are TRBV3-1 (or the pseudogene TRBV3-2) and TRBJ1-2; D is possibly TRBD1 (5 bases). V dropped 5 bases and J dropped 3 bases, with 16 bases sitting between them. CDR3 size: 15 residues. Germline lookup yields CDR1 LGHDT and CDR2 YNNKEL (reference sequence).

This clone was recorded a few times. This chain joins TRBV6-5 and TRBJ1-2; the match to TRBD1 covers 10 bases. This CDR3 is 15 amino acids long. Losses at the gene ends were 7 bases for V and 0 bases for J; bases not matched to a gene: 5. CDR1 is MNHEY, CDR2 SVGAGI, per germline. The CDR3 loop is CASKTGGRPNYGYTF. CDR3 nucleotides: TGTGCCAGCAAGACAGGGGGCAGACCTAACTATGGCTACACCTTC.

The rearrangement joins TRBV5-8 to TRBJ2-1, with a possible D match to TRBD2 (6 bases). Trimming removed 6 bases at V and 8 bases at J, with 18 bases between. The CDR3 length is 14 residues. CDR1 and CDR2 from the germline V gene are SGHTS and YDEGEE. The CDR3 region is CASTSAGLFHEQFF. The CDR3 nucleotides read TGTGCCAGCACCTCGGCGGGACTCTTCCATGAGCAGTTCTTC.

This clone has a single count. The chain uses TRBV7-6 and TRBJ2-1; TRBD2 aligns across 8 bases. V gave up 5 bases and J gave up 3 bases; unmatched junction bases: 6. Germline assignment: CDR1 SGHVS and CDR2 FNYEAQ. This CDR3 has 15 amino acids. The CDR3 DNA sequence: TGTGCCAGCAGCGCCCGAGCGGGAGTCTACAATGAGCAGTTCTTC. Its protein is CASSARAGVYNEQFF.

The rearrangement links TRBV4-1 to TRBJ2-7; TRBD2 agrees at 7 bases. This CDR3 region has 17 residues. Trimming took 2 bases from V and 5 from J; bases not matched to a gene: 15. Germline loops: CDR1 MGHRA, CDR2 YSYEKL. The CDR3 DNA is TGCGCCAGCAGCCAAAGCTCTCTGGGAGGGCCCCTCCACGAGCAGTACTTC. It specifies CASSQSSLGGPLHEQYF.

This rearrangement joins TRBV10-3 to TRBJ1-6; TRBD1 agrees at 9 bases. From germline, CDR1 is ENHRY and CDR2 SYGVKD. The CDR3 length is 15 residues. With 3 bases clipped from V and 8 bases from J, the junction kept 5 bases outside the gene matches. The CDR3 DNA reads as TGTGCCATCAGTGACCGGACAGGGGCGTATTCACCCCTCCACTTT. Protein product: CAISDRTGAYSPLHF.

The chain uses TRBV9 and TRBJ2-5, with 7 bases aligning to TRBD2. The length of the CDR3 is 14 residues. The J segment lost 3 bases and the V segment lost 3 bases, leaving 5 bases of the junction unmatched. The germline V gene has CDR1 SGDLS and CDR2 YYNGEE. In nucleotides, the CDR3 is TGTGCCAGCAGCGCTCTACGGGGGGAAGAGACCCAGTACTTC. This translates into CASSALRGEETQYF. Filled out from reference TRBV9 and TRBJ2-5, the complete variable domain reads DSGVTQTPKHLITATGQRVTLRCSPRSGDLSVYWYQQSLDQGLQFLIQYYNGEERAKGNILERFSAQQFPDLHSELNLSSLELGDSALYFCASSALRGEETQYFGPGTRLLVL.

The rearrangement links TRBV27 to TRBJ2-1; tentative D call: TRBD2 (6 bases). V lost 6 bases, J lost 7 bases, and 13 bases lay in between. This CDR3 comprises 13 residues. Germline V CDR1 and CDR2: MNHEY, SMNVEV (reference sequence). Here the CDR3 reads CASRTGLNNEQFF. CDR3 nucleotide sequence: TGTGCCAGCAGAACGGGACTCAATAATGAGCAGTTCTTC.